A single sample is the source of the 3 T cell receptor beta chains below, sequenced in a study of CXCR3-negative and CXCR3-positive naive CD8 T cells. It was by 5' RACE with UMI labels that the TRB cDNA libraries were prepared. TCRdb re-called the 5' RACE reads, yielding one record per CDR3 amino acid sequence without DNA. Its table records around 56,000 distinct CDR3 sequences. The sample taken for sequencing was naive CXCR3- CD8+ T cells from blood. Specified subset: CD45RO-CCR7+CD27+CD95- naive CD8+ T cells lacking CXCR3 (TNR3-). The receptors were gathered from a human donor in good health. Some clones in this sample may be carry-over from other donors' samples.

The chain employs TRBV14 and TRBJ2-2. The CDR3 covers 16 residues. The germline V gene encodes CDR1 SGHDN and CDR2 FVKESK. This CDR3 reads CASSQVRVDDTGELFF.

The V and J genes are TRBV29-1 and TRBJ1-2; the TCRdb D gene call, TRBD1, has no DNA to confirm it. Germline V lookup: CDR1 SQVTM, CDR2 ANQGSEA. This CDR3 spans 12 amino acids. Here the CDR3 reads CSVERGTGGYTF.

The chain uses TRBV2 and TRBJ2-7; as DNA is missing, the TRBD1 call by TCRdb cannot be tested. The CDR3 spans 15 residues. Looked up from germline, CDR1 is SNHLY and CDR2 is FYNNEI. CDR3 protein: CATIIQGAFTYEQYF. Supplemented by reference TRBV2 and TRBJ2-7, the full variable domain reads EPEVTQTPSHQVTQMGQEVILRCVPISNHLYFYWYRQILGQKVEFLVSFYNNEISEKSEIFDDQFSVERPDGSNFTLKIRSTKLEDSAMYFCATIIQGAFTYEQYFGPGTRLTVT.